This is a list of T cell receptor beta chains from one sample in a study of T cell responses to AZD1222 COVID-19 vaccine. Using immunoSEQ multiplex PCR, the repertoire was profiled, and TCRdb retains in-frame clones only, with some absent. The repertoire holds fewer than 200,000 clones, with roughly 92% as singletons. This sample comprised peripheral blood, obtained on day 0 of AZD1222 vaccination. These receptors were taken from an adult in good health. The CDR3 runs from the conserved cysteine through the conserved F or W. The D gene is left open where the match is weak. A clone size is listed for some rows: how often the clone was seen (once, few, many), or a class if it is expanded.

v_call	clone_size	d_call	j_call	cdr3_aa	cdr3_nt
TRBV29-1	-	-	TRBJ1-1	CSVRGPTEAFF	TGCAGCGTCAGGGGTCCCACTGAAGCTTTCTTT
TRBV18	once	-	TRBJ2-6	CASSITGSGANVLTF	TGTGCCAGCTCAATTACCGGCTCTGGGGCCAACGTCCTGACTTTC
TRBV5-1	once	-	TRBJ1-1	CASSFGDFDTEAFF	TGCGCCAGCAGCTTTGGGGATTTCGACACTGAAGCTTTCTTT
TRBV5-1	-	-	TRBJ2-7	CASSWQGGEQYF	TGCGCCAGCAGCTGGCAGGGGGGCGAGCAGTACTTC
TRBV7-9	-	-	TRBJ2-2	CASGRGTVNTGELFF	TGTGCCAGCGGCCGGGGGACTGTTAACACCGGGGAGCTGTTTTTT
TRBV14	-	TRBD1	TRBJ2-7	CASSPPGQGAYEQYF	TGTGCCAGCAGCCCCCCGGGACAGGGGGCATACGAGCAGTACTTC
TRBV2	-	TRBD1	TRBJ2-2	CASKWTGGSTGELFF	TGTGCCAGCAAGTGGACAGGGGGCTCCACCGGGGAGCTGTTTTTT
TRBV19	-	-	TRBJ1-1	CASRKVRPGTEAFF	TGTGCCAGTAGGAAGGTCAGACCGGGGACTGAAGCTTTCTTT
TRBV5-1	once	TRBD2	TRBJ2-1	CASSLGLAGAAYNEQFF	TGCGCCAGCAGCTTGGGGCTAGCGGGAGCGGCCTACAATGAGCAGTTCTTC
TRBV5-1	-	TRBD1	TRBJ1-2	CASSFSGTEGGYTF	TGCGCCAGCAGCTTTAGTGGGACAGAAGGTGGCTACACCTTC
TRBV4-2	-	-	TRBJ2-7	CASSQDPGRFIFF	TGTGCCAGCAGCCAAGATCCGGGGAGGTTTATTTTCTTC
TRBV4-1	-	-	TRBJ2-7	CASSQASGLAYEQYF	TGCGCCAGCAGCCAAGCATCAGGCCTCGCCTACGAGCAGTACTTC
TRBV5-1	-	-	TRBJ1-2	CASSLEPGANYGYTF	TGCGCCAGCAGCTTGGAGCCCGGTGCTAACTATGGCTACACCTTC
TRBV9	few	TRBD1	TRBJ2-2	CASGQVGNTGELFF	TGTGCCAGCGGACAGGTCGGGAACACCGGGGAGCTGTTTTTT
TRBV7-9	-	-	TRBJ2-2	CASSRSRSPNTDTGELFF	TGTGCCAGCAGCCGCTCGCGCAGCCCCAACACGGACACCGGGGAGCTGTTTTTT
TRBV16	-	TRBD1	TRBJ1-1	CASSQIRQGVTEAFF	TGTGCCAGCAGCCAAATCCGACAGGGGGTCACTGAAGCTTTCTTT